The source of this T cell receptor (beta chain) is a study of blood T cell repertoires in COVID-19. Whole-study context: Researchers got acute and convalescent COVID-19 samples from the United States, Italy and Spain. Sources were T cells, B-cell-depleted T cells, or PBMCs; the material itself was cDNA or gDNA.

As originally analysed: Estimation of nucleated cell counts was performed using reference gene primer amplification. The repertoire was sequenced with immunoSEQ multiplex PCR; TCRdb's copy has only in-frame clones and lacks some. V and J calls and clone size are those listed in that table; D and trimming were worked out from the DNA. The sample carries roughly 250,000 clones, approximately 84% recorded once. Enrollees, roughly 18 to 90 years old, lived in some 24 US areas. The CDR3 contains 15 residues. CDR1 is PRHDT and CDR2 is FYEKMQ in the germline V gene (reference sequence). Unmatched junction bases numbered 6, after V lost 5 bases and J lost 6 bases.

The gene calls are TRBV13 and TRBJ1-6; TRBD1 agrees at 8 bases. Sequencing used PBMCs or T cells enriched from blood (not recorded which). The TCR comes from a woman aged 40 to 49 with acute COVID-19. CDR3 nucleotides: TGTGCCAGCAGCCTAGACAGGGGTGGTAATTCACCCCTCCACTTT. As protein: CASSLDRGGNSPLHF.